The 17 T cell receptor beta chains reported below all come from one sample, sequenced in a study of post-analysis software for immune sequencing data. Study-wide results and caveats: Relative to controls, patients had a few TRBV segments at higher frequency, with TRBV5-6, TRBV5-1 and TRBV20-1 among these.

Sequencing libraries made from TCR beta cDNA carried unique molecular identifiers. TCRdb re-called the PCR reads with MiXCR, one entry per CDR3 protein. The sample gives around 500,000 distinct CDR3 sequences, roughly 34% of which show up once; approximately 5.4% is in the top ten. These TCRs are of unknown antigen specificity. The specimen was blood. These receptors were obtained from a girl aged 2-17 years with multiple sclerosis.

The chain carries TRBV27 and TRBJ2-3; 12 bases are a match to TRBD2. This CDR3 spans 16 amino acids. Unmatched junction bases numbered 9, after V lost 4 bases and J lost 7 bases. The germline CDR1 and CDR2 sequences are MNHEY and SMNVEV (reference sequence). The CDR3 protein is CASSSRLAGGPYTQYF. The CDR3 bases are TGTGCCAGCAGTTCACGTCTAGCGGGGGGGCCATATACGCAGTATTTT.

This clonotype was counted a few times. V is TRBV14 and J is TRBJ2-1, with 9 nucleotides matching TRBD2. The V and J ends lost 3 bases and 7 bases, in that order; junction bases with no gene match: 1. The CDR3 extends over 13 amino acids. Per germline, CDR1 SGHDN and CDR2 FVKESK. The CDR3 nucleotides read TGTGCCAGCAGCCAGAGCGGGGGGAATGAGCAGTTCTTC. The encoded protein is CASSQSGGNEQFF.

J is TRBJ2-2 and V is TRBV11-2; D gene ambiguous. Germline V gene sequence: CDR1 SGHAT, CDR2 FQNNGV. The CDR3 has 16 amino acids. Trimming took 5 bases from V and 5 from J, leaving 18 bases between them. The chain's CDR3 is CASSLQSGWGTGELFF. The CDR3, as DNA: TGTGCCAGCAGCCTCCAGTCTGGGTGGGGTACCGGGGAGCTGTTTTTT.

The chain recombines TRBV5-1 with TRBJ2-3, with 9 bases matching TRBD1. There are 14 residues in the CDR3. Germline V gene sequence: CDR1 SGHRS, CDR2 YFSETQ. Losses at the gene ends were 5 bases for V and 2 bases for J; bases not matched to a gene: 3. In DNA, the CDR3 is TGCGCCAGCAGTGGACAGGGGATCACAGATACGCAGTATTTT. Amino acids: CASSGQGITDTQYF.

The chain combines TRBV20-1 with TRBJ2-1, with 12 bases fitting TRBD2. The CDR3 totals 15 residues. Germline CDR1 DFQATT, CDR2 SNEGSKA (reference sequence). Trimming took 4 bases from V and 4 from J; bases not matched to a gene: 5. The CDR3 loop is CSATLTSGGYNEQFF. The CDR3 DNA reads as TGCAGTGCTACCCTGACTAGCGGGGGTTACAATGAGCAGTTCTTC.

The CDR3 protein is CASSKGRRGSYNSPLHF. The CDR3 nucleotides read TGTGCCAGCAGCAAAGGGCGTCGGGGCTCCTATAATTCACCCCTCCACTTT. The chain combines TRBV21-1 with TRBJ1-6. TRBV21-1 is a recognized pseudogene. The CDR3 spans 17 residues.

The sample holds a few counts of this clonotype. The rearrangement links TRBV12-3 or TRBV12-4 to TRBJ1-6, with D hard to call. Trimming left V 6 bases short and J 5 bases short, with 14 bases between. The CDR3 length is 15 residues. The CDR3 DNA is TGTGCCAGCAGACCCCGGGGATTCGATAATTCACCCCTCCACTTT. It yields the protein CASRPRGFDNSPLHF.

The chain is built from TRBV20-1 and TRBJ2-3, with D possibly matching TRBD1 (7 bases). V gave up 3 bases and J gave up 4 bases, with 14 bases separating them. Per germline, CDR1 DFQATT and CDR2 SNEGSKA (reference sequence). CDR3 length: 14 residues. Here the CDR3 reads CSASLAGGPDTQYF. The CDR3 DNA is TGCAGTGCTAGTCTGGCAGGGGGGCCAGATACGCAGTATTTT.

The V gene is TRBV4-2, the J gene TRBJ2-5; the D is unclear. This CDR3 region has 16 residues. Trimming stripped 0 bases from V and 5 bases from J, with 16 bases between. From germline, CDR1 is LGHNA and CDR2 YNFKEQ. As DNA, the CDR3 is TGTGCCAGCAGCCAAGATTGGTTGAGTGGTCGGGAGACCCAGTACTTC. Translation gives CASSQDWLSGRETQYF.

To note about this clonotype: A much larger clone lies one base from this, so it may be a read error. The chain uses TRBV29-1 and TRBJ2-7, with TRBD1 identical over 9 bases. Germline V gene data show CDR1 as SQVTM and CDR2 as ANQGSEA. The CDR3 consists of 16 residues. J was trimmed by 1 base and V by 2 bases; bases with no gene match: 9. DNA for the CDR3: TGCAGCGTTGAAAAGAGGGGACAGGGATCTTCCTACGAGCAGTACTTC. Encoded protein: CSVEKRGQGSSYEQYF.

This clonotype came up a few times. The rearrangement uses TRBV7-6 and TRBJ2-5, with D possibly matching TRBD2 (7 bases). CDR1 SGHVS and CDR2 FNYEAQ come from the germline V gene. The CDR3 is 16 amino acids. Trimming took 0 bases from V and 4 from J, leaving 15 bases between them. DNA for the CDR3: TGTGCCAGCAGCTTAGCGGGGGGGCCCAGCGGAGAGACCCAGTACTTC. Protein product: CASSLAGGPSGETQYF.

The rearrangement joins TRBV12-3 or TRBV12-4 to TRBJ2-1; 9 bases match TRBD2. The junction had 6 bases not matched to a gene; V was cut back by 3 bases and J by 3 bases. This CDR3 contains 16 residues. CDR3 loop: CASSFRSGGNYNEQFF. In DNA, the CDR3 is TGTGCCAGCAGTTTCCGAAGCGGGGGGAACTACAATGAGCAGTTCTTC.

In this sample, this clonotype turned up a few times. One end of the junction does not line up with germline, which may come from a read error. V and J are TRBV10-1 and TRBJ2-3, with D perhaps TRBD2 (6 bases). Per the germline V gene, CDR1 is WNHNN and CDR2 is SYGVQD (reference sequence). There are 14 residues in the CDR3. The CDR3 coding sequence is TGCGCCGGCAGTGATGCGGGAAGCACAGATACGCAGTATTTT. Its translation: CAGSDAGSTDTQYF.

The genes are TRBV29-1 and TRBJ1-1; 11 nucleotides match TRBD1. With 7 bases clipped from V and 3 bases from J, the junction kept 4 bases outside the gene matches. Germline V lookup: CDR1 SQVTM, CDR2 ANQGSEA. The CDR3 length is 13 residues. The CDR3 coding sequence is TGCAGCGCCCGGGACAGGGGGGACACTGAAGCTTTCTTT. This sequence encodes CSARDRGDTEAFF.

The CDR3 coding sequence is TGCAGCGTGGGGGGGGCCAATCAGCCCCAGCATTTT. Translation: CSVGGANQPQHF. The chain couples TRBV29-1 to TRBJ1-5, with a tentative D call TRBD1 (6 bases). This CDR3 is built from 12 residues. Germline V lookup: CDR1 SQVTM, CDR2 ANQGSEA. The V gene lost 6 bases and the J gene lost 3 bases, with 9 bases spanning the gap.

The chain has TRBV9 and TRBJ1-4; 8 bases are shared with TRBD1. CDR3 length: 15 residues. The trim removed 4 bases at V and 5 bases at J, leaving 7 bases unmatched. Looked up from germline, CDR1 is SGDLS and CDR2 is YYNGEE. CDR3 bases: TGTGCCAGCAGCATGACAGGGGTGCTAAATGAAAAACTGTTTTTT. The encoded protein is CASSMTGVLNEKLFF.

The chain combines TRBV6-2 or TRBV6-3 with TRBJ2-7, with D unresolved. The J call could be wrong; TRBJ2-5 is a better fit for the DNA end. This CDR3 comprises 13 residues. Germline loops: CDR1 MNHEY, CDR2 SVGEGT. DNA of the CDR3: TGTGCCAGCAGCCCAAAGCTTTGGGAGACCCAGTACTTC. Translation: CASSPKLWETQYF.